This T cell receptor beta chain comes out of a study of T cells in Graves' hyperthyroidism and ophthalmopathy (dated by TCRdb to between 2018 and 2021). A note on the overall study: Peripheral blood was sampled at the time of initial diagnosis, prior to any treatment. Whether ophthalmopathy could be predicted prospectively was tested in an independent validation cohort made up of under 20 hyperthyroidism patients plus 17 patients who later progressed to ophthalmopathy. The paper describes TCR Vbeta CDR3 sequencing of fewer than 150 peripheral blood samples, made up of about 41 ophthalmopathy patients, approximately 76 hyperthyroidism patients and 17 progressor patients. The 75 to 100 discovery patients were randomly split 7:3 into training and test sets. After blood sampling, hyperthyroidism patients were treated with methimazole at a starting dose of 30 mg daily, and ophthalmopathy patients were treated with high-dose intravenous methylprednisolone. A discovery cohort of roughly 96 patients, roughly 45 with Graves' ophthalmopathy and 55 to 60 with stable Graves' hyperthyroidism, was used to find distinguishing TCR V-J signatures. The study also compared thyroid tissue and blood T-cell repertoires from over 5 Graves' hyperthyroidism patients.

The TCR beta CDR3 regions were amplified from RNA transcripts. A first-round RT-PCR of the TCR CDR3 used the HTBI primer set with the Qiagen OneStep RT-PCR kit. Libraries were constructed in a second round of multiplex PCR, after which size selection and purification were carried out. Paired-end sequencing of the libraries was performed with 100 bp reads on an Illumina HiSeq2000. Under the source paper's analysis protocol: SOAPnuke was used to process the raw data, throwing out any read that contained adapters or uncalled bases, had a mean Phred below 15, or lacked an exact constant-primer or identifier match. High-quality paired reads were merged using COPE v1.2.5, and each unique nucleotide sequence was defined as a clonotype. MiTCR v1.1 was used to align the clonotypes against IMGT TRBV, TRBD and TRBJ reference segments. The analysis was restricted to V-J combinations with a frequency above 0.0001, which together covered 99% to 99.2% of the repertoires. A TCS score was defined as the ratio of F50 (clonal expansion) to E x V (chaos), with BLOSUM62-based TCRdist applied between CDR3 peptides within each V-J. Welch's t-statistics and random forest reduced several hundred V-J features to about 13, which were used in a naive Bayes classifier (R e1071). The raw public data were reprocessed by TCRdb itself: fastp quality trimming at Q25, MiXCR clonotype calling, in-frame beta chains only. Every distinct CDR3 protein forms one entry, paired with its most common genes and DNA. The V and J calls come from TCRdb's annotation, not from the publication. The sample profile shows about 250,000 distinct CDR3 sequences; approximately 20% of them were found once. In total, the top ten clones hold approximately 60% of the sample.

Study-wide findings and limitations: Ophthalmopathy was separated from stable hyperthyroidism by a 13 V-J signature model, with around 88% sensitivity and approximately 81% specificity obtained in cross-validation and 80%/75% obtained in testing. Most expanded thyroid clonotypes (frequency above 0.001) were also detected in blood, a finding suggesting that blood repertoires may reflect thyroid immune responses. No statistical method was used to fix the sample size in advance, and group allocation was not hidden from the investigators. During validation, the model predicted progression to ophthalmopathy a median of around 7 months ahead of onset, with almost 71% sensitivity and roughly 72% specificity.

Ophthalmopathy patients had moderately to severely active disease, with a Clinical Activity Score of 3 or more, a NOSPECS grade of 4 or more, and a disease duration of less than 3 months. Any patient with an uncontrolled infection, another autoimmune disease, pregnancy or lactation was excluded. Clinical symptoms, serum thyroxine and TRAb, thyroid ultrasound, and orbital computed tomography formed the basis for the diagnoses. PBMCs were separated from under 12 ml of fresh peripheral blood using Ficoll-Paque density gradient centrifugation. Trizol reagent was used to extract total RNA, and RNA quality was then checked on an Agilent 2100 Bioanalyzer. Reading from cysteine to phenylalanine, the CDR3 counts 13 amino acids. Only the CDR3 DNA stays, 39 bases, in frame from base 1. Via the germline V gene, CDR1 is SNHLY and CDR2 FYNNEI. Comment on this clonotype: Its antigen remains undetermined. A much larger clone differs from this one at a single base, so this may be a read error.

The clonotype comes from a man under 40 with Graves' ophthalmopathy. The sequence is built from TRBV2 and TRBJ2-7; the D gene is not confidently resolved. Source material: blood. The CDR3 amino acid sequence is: CAGSELAFYEQYF. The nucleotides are TGTGCCGGCAGTGAACTTGCATTCTACGAGCAGTACTTC.